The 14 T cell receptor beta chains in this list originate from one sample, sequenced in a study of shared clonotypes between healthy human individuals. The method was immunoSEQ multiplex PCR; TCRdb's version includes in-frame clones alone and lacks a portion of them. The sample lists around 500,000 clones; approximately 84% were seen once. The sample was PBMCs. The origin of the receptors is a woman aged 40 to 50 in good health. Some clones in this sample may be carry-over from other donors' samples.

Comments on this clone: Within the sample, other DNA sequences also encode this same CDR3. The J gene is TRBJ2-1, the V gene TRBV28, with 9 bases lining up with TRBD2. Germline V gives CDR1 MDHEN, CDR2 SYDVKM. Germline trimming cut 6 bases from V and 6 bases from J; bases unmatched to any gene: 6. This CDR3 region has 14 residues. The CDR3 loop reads CASSLAGVGNEQFF. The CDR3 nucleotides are TGTGCCAGCAGCTTAGCGGGAGTCGGCAATGAGCAGTTCTTC. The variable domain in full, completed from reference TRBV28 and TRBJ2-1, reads DVKVTQSSRYLVKRTGEKVFLECVQDMDHENMFWYRQDPGLGLRLIYFSYDVKMKEKGDIPEGYSVSREKKERFSLILESASTNQTSMYLCASSLAGVGNEQFFGPGTRLTVL.

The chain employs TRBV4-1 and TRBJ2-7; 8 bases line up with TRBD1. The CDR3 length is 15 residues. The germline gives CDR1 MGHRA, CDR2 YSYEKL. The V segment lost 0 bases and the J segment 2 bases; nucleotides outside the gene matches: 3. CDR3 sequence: CASSQEGTGAYEQYF. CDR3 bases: TGCGCCAGCAGCCAAGAAGGGACAGGAGCCTACGAGCAGTACTTC.

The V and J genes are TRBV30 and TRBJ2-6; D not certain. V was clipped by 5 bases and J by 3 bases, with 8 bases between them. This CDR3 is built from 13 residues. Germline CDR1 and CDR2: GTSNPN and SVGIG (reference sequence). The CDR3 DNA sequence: TGTGCCTGGGGCCCCGGTGGGGCCAACGTCCTGACTTTC. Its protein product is CAWGPGGANVLTF. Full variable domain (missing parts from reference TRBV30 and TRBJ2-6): SQTIHQWPATLVQPVGSPLSLECTVEGTSNPNLYWYRQAAGRGLQLLFYSVGIGQISSEVPQNLSASRPQDRQFILSSKKLLLSDSGFYLCAWGPGGANVLTFGAGSRLTVL.

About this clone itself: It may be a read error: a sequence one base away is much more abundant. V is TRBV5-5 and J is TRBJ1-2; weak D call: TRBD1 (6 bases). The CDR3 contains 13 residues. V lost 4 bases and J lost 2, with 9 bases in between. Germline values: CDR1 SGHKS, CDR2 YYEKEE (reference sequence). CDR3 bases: TGTGCCAGCAGCCCCAGGGGAAACTATGGCTACACCTTC. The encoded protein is CASSPRGNYGYTF.

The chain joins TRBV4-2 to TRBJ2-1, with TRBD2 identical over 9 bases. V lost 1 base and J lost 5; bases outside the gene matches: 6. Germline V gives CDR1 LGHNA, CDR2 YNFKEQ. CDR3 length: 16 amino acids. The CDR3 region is CASSQAATSGNNEQFF. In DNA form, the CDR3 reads TGTGCCAGCAGCCAAGCCGCGACTAGCGGCAACAATGAGCAGTTCTTC.

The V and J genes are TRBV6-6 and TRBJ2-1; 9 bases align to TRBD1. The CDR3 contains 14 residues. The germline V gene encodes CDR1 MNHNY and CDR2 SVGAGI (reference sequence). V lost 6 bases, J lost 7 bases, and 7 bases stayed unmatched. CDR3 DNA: TGTGCCAGCAGACGGGACAGGGAAGCAAATGAGCAGTTCTTC. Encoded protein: CASRRDREANEQFF.

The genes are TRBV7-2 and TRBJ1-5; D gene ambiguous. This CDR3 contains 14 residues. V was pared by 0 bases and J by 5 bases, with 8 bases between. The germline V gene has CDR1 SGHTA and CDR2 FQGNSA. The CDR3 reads CASSLALGYQPQHF. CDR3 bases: TGTGCCAGCAGCTTAGCGCTCGGGTATCAGCCCCAGCATTTT.

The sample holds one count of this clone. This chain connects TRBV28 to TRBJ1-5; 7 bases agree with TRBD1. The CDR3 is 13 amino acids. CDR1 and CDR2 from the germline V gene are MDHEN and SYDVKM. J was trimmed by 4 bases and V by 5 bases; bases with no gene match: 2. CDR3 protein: CASSLTGNQPQHF. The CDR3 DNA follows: TGTGCCAGCAGTCTGACAGGGAATCAGCCCCAGCATTTT.

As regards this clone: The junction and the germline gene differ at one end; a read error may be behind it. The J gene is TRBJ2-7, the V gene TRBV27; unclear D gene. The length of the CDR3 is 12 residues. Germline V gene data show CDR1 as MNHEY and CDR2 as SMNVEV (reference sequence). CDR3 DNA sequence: TGTGCCAGCAAGTCCCCCTCGTACGAGCAGTATTTC. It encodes CASKSPSYEQYF.

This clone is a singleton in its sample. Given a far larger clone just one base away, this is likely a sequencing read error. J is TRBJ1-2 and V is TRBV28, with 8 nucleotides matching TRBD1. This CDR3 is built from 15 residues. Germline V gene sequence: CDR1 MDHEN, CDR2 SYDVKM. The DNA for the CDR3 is TGTGCCAGCCGAGGAGCCGGGACAGGACTTGGTGGCTACGCCTTC. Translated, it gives CASRGAGTGLGGYAF.

This chain's CDR3 is CASSTRDRSLHQPQHF. The CDR3 DNA is TGTGCCAGTAGTACGAGAGACAGGTCCCTGCATCAGCCCCAGCATTTT. The chain carries TRBV19 and TRBJ1-5, with a possible D match to TRBD1 (6 bases). Trimming shortened V by 4 bases and J by 5 bases, and 18 bases separated the two germline ends. CDR1 is LNHDA, CDR2 SQIVND, per germline (reference sequence). The CDR3 loop spans 16 amino acids. Supplemented by reference TRBV19 and TRBJ1-5, the full variable domain reads DGGITQSPKYLFRKEGQNVTLSCEQNLNHDAMYWYRQDPGQGLRLIYYSQIVNDFQKGDIAEGYSVSREKKESFPLTVTSAQKNPTAFYLCASSTRDRSLHQPQHFGDGTRLSIL.

CDR3 region: CASSLGRDRATYEQYF. Here the CDR3 DNA reads TGCGCCAGCAGCTTGGGCCGGGACAGGGCCACCTACGAGCAGTACTTC. The rearrangement uses TRBV5-1 and TRBJ2-7; TRBD1 matches 9 bases. The CDR3 sequence is 16 residues long. V lost 0 bases and J lost 2; bases outside the gene matches: 6. Germline CDR1 reads SGHRS; CDR2 reads YFSETQ.

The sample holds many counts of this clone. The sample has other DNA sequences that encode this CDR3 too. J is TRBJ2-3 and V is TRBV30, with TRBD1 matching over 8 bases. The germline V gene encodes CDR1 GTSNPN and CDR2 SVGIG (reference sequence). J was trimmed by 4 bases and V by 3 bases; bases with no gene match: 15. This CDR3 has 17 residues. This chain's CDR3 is CAWSLIGTGEEADTQYF. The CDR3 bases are TGTGCCTGGAGCTTAATTGGGACAGGTGAAGAAGCAGATACGCAGTATTTT.

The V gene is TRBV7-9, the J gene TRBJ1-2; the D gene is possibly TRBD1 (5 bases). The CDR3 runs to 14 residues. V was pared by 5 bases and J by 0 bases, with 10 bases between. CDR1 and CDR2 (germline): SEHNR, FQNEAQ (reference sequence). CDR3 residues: CASSVGTANYGYTF. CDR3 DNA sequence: TGTGCCAGCAGCGTCGGGACGGCTAACTATGGCTACACCTTC.